This section outlines one TCR beta chain sequence together with its context. These data belong to a study of CD8 T cells in Susac syndrome. Random hexamers served to reverse transcribe roughly 0.5 to 1 ug RNA. TCRdb itself ran the immunoSEQ multiplex PCR reads through MiXCR, one entry per CDR3 protein. The sample yields 200,000 to 250,000 distinct CDR3 sequences, roughly 96% seen once. Trimming pared 4 bases from V and 2 bases from J, leaving 15 bases between. This CDR3 region has 15 residues. Germline loops: CDR1 SGHDT, CDR2 YYEEEE. This TCR came from a human donor with multiple sclerosis. The material sequenced was CD4+ T cells from PBMCs. This rearrangement joins TRBV5-6 to TRBJ2-5, with TRBD2 as a possible D gene (5 bases). The CDR3 DNA sequence: TGTGCCAGCAGCCCGCGGGTGAGGGATCAAGAGACCCAGTACTTC. As protein: CASSPRVRDQETQYF.